These 22 T cell receptor beta chains were sequenced from one sample in a study of Graves' ophthalmopathy and Graves' hyperthyroidism. As the template, RNA transcripts were used to amplify TCR beta CDR3 regions. First-round RT-PCR relied on HTBI primers, and a second-round multiplex PCR came next. MiXCR, applied by TCRdb to the multiplex PCR reads, yields one record per CDR3 protein. The table records 650,000 to 900,000 distinct CDR3 sequences, roughly two fifths of them present only once. Sequenced sample: peripheral blood. The receptor set was obtained from an adult man with Graves' ophthalmopathy.

This clonotype appeared many times. The chain links TRBV15 to TRBJ2-7; D gene unclear. This CDR3 is built from 13 residues. Deletions cut 3 bases from V and 5 bases from J, with 11 bases between. Germline CDR1 LNHNV, CDR2 YYDKDF (reference sequence). CDR3 sequence (DNA): TGTGCCACCAGCAGGGTGGCAGACGACGAGCAGTACTTC. Encoded protein: CATSRVADDEQYF. Based on the CDR3 plus reference TRBV15 and TRBJ2-7, the full variable domain is DAMVIQNPRYQVTQFGKPVTLSCSQTLNHNVMYWYQQKSSQAPKLLFHYYDKDFNNEADTPDNFQSRRPNTSFCFLDIRSPGLGDTAMYLCATSRVADDEQYFGPGTRLTVT.

The CDR3 DNA follows: TGTGCCAGCAGCCCGGGACACACCCTAGGGGAGCAGTACTTC. It translates to CASSPGHTLGEQYF. V is TRBV11-2 and J is TRBJ2-7; possible D gene TRBD1, 6 bases. This CDR3 spans 14 amino acids. Germline lookup yields CDR1 SGHAT and CDR2 FQNNGV. The V and J ends lost 5 bases and 7 bases respectively, with 18 bases between them.

This clonotype showed up just once. The rearrangement joins TRBV7-3 to TRBJ2-5, with 16 bases identical to TRBD2. The CDR3 covers 17 residues. Germline V gene data show CDR1 as SGHTA and CDR2 as FQGTGA. In nucleotides, the CDR3 is TGTGCGTACAGGCCGGGACTAGCGGGAGGGCCCGTGGAGACCCAGTACTTC. This encodes CAYRPGLAGGPVETQYF.

The V call is TRBV7-9, the J call TRBJ2-5; TRBD2 might be the D (5 bases). The V and J ends lost 5 bases and 4 bases respectively, with 20 bases between them. This CDR3 region has 16 residues. Germline-derived CDR1 and CDR2 are SEHNR and FQNEAQ (reference sequence). The CDR3 sequence is CASSQVGAFGGETQYF. The CDR3 DNA is TGTGCCAGCAGCCAAGTAGGAGCATTTGGAGGAGAGACCCAGTACTTC. Together with reference TRBV7-9 and TRBJ2-5, the CDR3 gives the full variable domain: DTGVSQNPRHKITKRGQNVTFRCDPISEHNRLYWYRQTLGQGPEFLTYFQNEAQLEKSRLLSDRFSAERPKGSFSTLEIQRTEQGDSAMYLCASSQVGAFGGETQYFGPGTRLLVL.

This clonotype was recorded a few times. V usage is TRBV7-2 and J usage is TRBJ1-1; weak D call: TRBD1 (5 bases). The CDR3 covers 14 residues. Germline V gene sequence: CDR1 SGHTA, CDR2 FQGNSA. The V and J ends lost 2 bases and 4 bases respectively, with 11 bases between them. For the CDR3, the DNA is TGTGCCAGCAGCTTATTTGACGGGGGCACTGAAGCTTTCTTT. It translates to CASSLFDGGTEAFF.

This chain uses TRBV7-9 with TRBJ2-7; TRBD1 matches at 8 bases. Germline-derived CDR1 and CDR2 are SEHNR and FQNEAQ (reference sequence). V shed 2 bases, J shed 0 bases, and the junction held 3 bases outside the gene matches. CDR3 length: 15 amino acids. The CDR3 protein is CASSLMGQASYEQYF. The CDR3, as DNA: TGTGCCAGCAGCTTAATGGGACAGGCCTCCTACGAGCAGTACTTC.

This clonotype was seen repeatedly, ten times or more. The chain links TRBV7-2 to TRBJ1-6; D unresolved. Trimming pared 2 bases from V and 6 bases from J, leaving 11 bases between. The CDR3 consists of 15 residues. Germline loops: CDR1 SGHTA, CDR2 FQGNSA. The CDR3 region is CASSLRTNTNSPLHF. In DNA form, the CDR3 reads TGTGCCAGCAGCTTACGTACAAACACTAATTCACCCCTCCACTTT.

This clonotype has at least ten counts. The rearrangement links TRBV2 to TRBJ1-1; tentatively, D is TRBD1 (5 bases). The CDR3 extends over 14 amino acids. V lost 8 bases and J lost 1, with 14 bases in between. Germline loops: CDR1 SNHLY, CDR2 FYNNEI. The CDR3 sequence: CASHYRRENTEAFF. In DNA form, the CDR3 reads TGTGCCAGCCACTACAGGAGAGAGAACACTGAAGCTTTCTTT. Together with reference TRBV2 and TRBJ1-1, the CDR3 gives the full variable domain: EPEVTQTPSHQVTQMGQEVILRCVPISNHLYFYWYRQILGQKVEFLVSFYNNEISEKSEIFDDQFSVERPDGSNFTLKIRSTKLEDSAMYFCASHYRRENTEAFFGQGTRLTVV.

This clonotype was counted ten times or more. The chain couples TRBV7-3 to TRBJ2-7; 8 bases map to TRBD1. V was pared by 3 bases and J by 6 bases, with 1 base of the junction left unmatched. The germline CDR1 and CDR2 sequences are SGHTA and FQGTGA. CDR3 length equals 12 residues. CDR3 DNA: TGTGCCAGCAGCTTCACAGGGGGCGAGCAGTACTTC. It yields the protein CASSFTGGEQYF.

Remarks on this clonotype: Germline is not matched at one junction end, which may reflect a read error. V gene TRBV25-1 combines with J gene TRBJ2-7; perhaps TRBD1 as D (6 bases). From germline, CDR1 is MGHDK and CDR2 SYGVNS. The CDR3 totals 14 residues. The CDR3 spells CAGSAPRGFHEQYF. In DNA form, the CDR3 reads TGTGCCGGCAGTGCCCCGAGGGGGTTCCACGAGCAGTACTTC.

The chain couples TRBV5-1 to TRBJ2-5; D remains unclear. The CDR3 sequence is 16 residues long. The V and J ends lost 4 bases and 0 bases respectively, with 16 bases between them. Germline-derived CDR1 and CDR2 are SGHRS and YFSETQ. The CDR3 region has the DNA TGCGCCAGCAGCCCGAGACTGTCCTCGTACCAAGAGACCCAGTACTTC. Residues: CASSPRLSSYQETQYF.

This clonotype came up many times. This chain joins TRBV7-9 and TRBJ2-7; the match to TRBD1 covers 7 bases. With V trimmed by 5 bases and J by 0 bases, 10 bases remained unmatched. Germline V gene data show CDR1 as SEHNR and CDR2 as FQNEAQ (reference sequence). This CDR3 is built from 16 residues. The CDR3 sequence: CASSTTTGASSYEQYF. CDR3 coding DNA: TGTGCCAGCAGCACCACCACAGGGGCTAGCTCCTACGAGCAGTACTTC.

The gene calls are TRBV7-2 and TRBJ2-3; TRBD2 matches 10 bases. The CDR3 is 16 amino acids. Germline trimming cut 2 bases from V and 5 bases from J; bases unmatched to any gene: 7. Germline assignment: CDR1 SGHTA and CDR2 FQGNSA. The CDR3 DNA follows: TGTGCCAGCAGCTTAATGGCTAGCGGGGGCGGAGATACGCAGTATTTT. It specifies CASSLMASGGGDTQYF.

CDR3 amino acids: CASTSGTLNYGYTF. CDR3 DNA sequence: TGTGCCAGTACCTCCGGGACACTAAACTATGGCTACACCTTC. The chain carries TRBV19 and TRBJ1-2; TRBD1 might be the D (6 bases). V gave up 7 bases and J gave up 2 bases, with 14 bases separating them. There are 14 residues in the CDR3. Germline CDR1 LNHDA, CDR2 SQIVND (reference sequence).

The V and J genes are TRBV25-1 and TRBJ2-5; possible D gene TRBD1, 6 bases. V lost 5 bases and J lost 5, with 15 bases in between. The CDR3 spans 14 residues. The germline CDR1 and CDR2 sequences are MGHDK and SYGVNS. CDR3 DNA: TGTGCCAGCAGTCCGCAGGGGAAGAGCGAGACCCAGTACTTC. It specifies CASSPQGKSETQYF.

Ten or more counts support this clonotype. CDR3 nucleotide sequence: TGTGCCAGCAGCTTAGTACGGCTAAAAGAAAACACCATATATTTT. Protein sequence: CASSLVRLKENTIYF. This chain uses TRBV7-8 with TRBJ1-3; the D is unclear. Per the germline V gene, CDR1 is SGHVS and CDR2 is FQNEAQ. The CDR3 has 15 residues. V was clipped by 1 base and J by 6 bases, with 13 bases between them. The whole variable domain, filled in from reference TRBV7-8 and TRBJ1-3, reads GAGVSQSPRYKVAKRGQDVALRCDPISGHVSLFWYQQALGQGPEFLTYFQNEAQLDKSGLPSDRFFAERPEGSVSTLKIQRTQQEDSAVYLCASSLVRLKENTIYFGEGSWLTVV.

In regard to this clonotype: Germline is not matched at one junction end, which may reflect a read error. This chain links TRBV10-2 with TRBJ2-7, with 7 bases lining up with TRBD2. This CDR3 comprises 14 residues. CDR1 WSHSY and CDR2 SAAADI come from the germline V gene. CDR3 sequence (DNA): TGTGCCAGCAGGACCCACGGCGGGAGCTACGAGCAGTACTTC. Amino acids: CASRTHGGSYEQYF.

The gene calls are TRBV11-1 and TRBJ1-5, with TRBD1 matching over 8 bases. Trimming cost V 5 bases and J 5 bases; bases outside gene matches: 8. Germline loops: CDR1 SGHAT, CDR2 FQDESV (reference sequence). The length of the CDR3 is 15 residues. The CDR3 DNA reads TGTGCCAGCAGCCCAGGACAGGGAAGGGATCAGCCCCAGCATTTT. This sequence encodes CASSPGQGRDQPQHF.

With respect to this clonotype: A read error is possible here, since a much larger clone lies one base away. The V and J genes are TRBV29-1 and TRBJ2-7; 7 bases align to TRBD1. This CDR3 has 11 residues. The germline V gene has CDR1 SQVTM and CDR2 ANQGSEA. For the CDR3, the DNA is TGCAGCGTTGAGTCACAGGGGCAGCAGCACTTC. Protein: CSVESQGQQHF.

The rearrangement links TRBV5-4 to TRBJ1-1, with 9 bases lining up with TRBD1. V gave up 4 bases and J gave up 0 bases; unmatched junction bases: 13. Germline lookup yields CDR1 SGHNT and CDR2 YYREEE (reference sequence). The CDR3 extends over 18 amino acids. The chain's CDR3 is CASSPKPIQGAVNTEAFF. As DNA, the CDR3 is TGTGCCAGCAGCCCGAAGCCGATACAGGGGGCTGTGAACACTGAAGCTTTCTTT.

J is TRBJ1-1 and V is TRBV25-1; D may be TRBD1 (6 bases). V was clipped by 0 bases and J by 9 bases, with 20 bases between them. CDR1 and CDR2 from the germline V gene are MGHDK and SYGVNS. The CDR3 loop spans 16 amino acids. The CDR3 protein is CASSEYAGGRSAKAFF. CDR3 DNA: TGTGCCAGCAGTGAATACGCCGGGGGCAGGTCGGCAAAAGCTTTCTTT.

The rearrangement joins TRBV12-3 or TRBV12-4 to TRBJ1-6; D is possibly TRBD1 (5 bases). V lost 5 bases and J lost 7, with 15 bases in between. The length of the CDR3 is 15 residues. CDR3 in amino acids: CASSMGRRPNSPLHF. The CDR3 DNA follows: TGTGCCAGCAGTATGGGGCGGAGACCCAATTCACCCCTCCACTTT.